This T cell receptor (beta chain) was observed in a study of early T cells in non-severe SARS-CoV-2 infection. TCRdb independently ran MiXCR on the 5' RACE reads; one entry per CDR3 protein. The table shows more than 50,000 distinct CDR3 sequences, with 9.1% occurring only once. CDR1 is MNHEY and CDR2 is SMNVEV in the germline V gene (reference sequence). The CDR3 length is 15 residues. V gave up 6 bases and J gave up 4 bases, with 17 bases separating them. In its sample, this clonotype was seen many times. The rearrangement links TRBV27 to TRBJ2-3; unclear D gene. Sequenced sample: whole blood. The clonotype originates from an adult who was a healthcare worker with PCR-confirmed SARS-CoV-2 infection or an uninfected control (not recorded which). CDR3 amino acids: CASSAHQVSSDTQYF. The CDR3 DNA sequence: TGTGCCAGCAGCGCCCACCAGGTCTCTTCAGATACGCAGTATTTT.